This paragraph covers one TCR beta chain sequence. These data originate in a study of cytomegalovirus exposure and HLA in healthy donors. Per germline, CDR1 SGHNT and CDR2 YYREEE (reference sequence). This CDR3 has 13 amino acids. The V end was cut by 4 bases, the J end by 3 bases, with 11 bases between. Researchers ran the PCR with 60 Vbeta and 13 Jbeta primers. Using immunoSEQ multiplex PCR, the repertoire was profiled, and TCRdb retains in-frame clones only, with some absent. The sample lists 37,000 or so clones; 74% were seen once. This sequence joins TRBV5-4 and TRBJ2-7, with D possibly TRBD1 on 6 matching bases. This clonotype was sampled from a man aged 25-45 years in good health and CMV-seronegative. Input material: PBMCs. The CDR3 DNA follows: TGTGCCAGCAGCGACAGGTACGGCTACGAGCAGTACTTC. It specifies CASSDRYGYEQYF. The entire variable domain, with the rest obtained from reference TRBV5-4 and TRBJ2-7, is as follows: ETGVTQSPTHLIKTRGQQVTLRCSSQSGHNTVSWYQQALGQGPQFIFQYYREEENGRGNFPPRFSGLQFPNYSSELNVNALELDDSALYLCASSDRYGYEQYFGPGTRLTVT.